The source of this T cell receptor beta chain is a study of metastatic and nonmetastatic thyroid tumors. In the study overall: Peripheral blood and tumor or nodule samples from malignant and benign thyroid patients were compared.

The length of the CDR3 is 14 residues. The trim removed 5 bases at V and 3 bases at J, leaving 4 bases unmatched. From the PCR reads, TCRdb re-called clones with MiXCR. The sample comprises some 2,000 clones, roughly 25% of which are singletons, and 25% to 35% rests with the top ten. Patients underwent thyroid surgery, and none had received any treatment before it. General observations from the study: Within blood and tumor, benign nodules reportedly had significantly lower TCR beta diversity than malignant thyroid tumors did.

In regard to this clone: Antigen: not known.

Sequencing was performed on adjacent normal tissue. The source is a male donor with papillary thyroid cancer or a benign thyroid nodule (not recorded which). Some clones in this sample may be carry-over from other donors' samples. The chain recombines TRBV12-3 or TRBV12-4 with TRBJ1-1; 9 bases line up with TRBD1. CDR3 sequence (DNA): TGTGCCAGCAGTGTAACAGGGGGCTACACTGAAGCTTTCTTT. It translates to CASSVTGGYTEAFF.